This TCR beta chain was sequenced during a study of T cells in Graves' hyperthyroidism and ophthalmopathy. Trimming took 6 bases from V and 3 from J, leaving 9 bases between them. The CDR3 extends over 13 amino acids. Germline V gives CDR1 MDHEN, CDR2 SYDVKM. This clonotype was recorded at least ten times. Amplification of TCR beta CDR3 regions was performed using RNA transcripts as template. The TCR CDR3 first-round RT-PCR relied on the HTBI primer set. Via MiXCR, TCRdb re-called the multiplex PCR reads, giving one row per CDR3 protein. The sample holds about 350,000 distinct CDR3 sequences, over 15% seen once.

The V gene is TRBV28, the J gene TRBJ1-5; D not certain. This receptor was taken from a woman aged 40 to 55 with Graves' ophthalmopathy. Specimen: blood. The CDR3 sequence is CASSSYTNQPQHF. CDR3 DNA sequence: TGTGCCAGCAGCTCCTACACCAATCAGCCCCAGCATTTT. Full variable domain (rest looked up from reference TRBV28 and TRBJ1-5): DVKVTQSSRYLVKRTGEKVFLECVQDMDHENMFWYRQDPGLGLRLIYFSYDVKMKEKGDIPEGYSVSREKKERFSLILESASTNQTSMYLCASSSYTNQPQHFGDGTRLSIL.